These T cell receptor beta chains were read from a single sample in a study of radiotherapy plus CTLA-4 blockade in lung cancer. Clones were sequenced by immunoSEQ multiplex PCR, and TCRdb holds only the in-frame ones, with some missing. The table records some 38,000 clones, 70% to 80% of them present only once. The sequences come from peripheral blood, collected from a patient treated with radiotherapy plus ipilimumab. These receptor sequences come from a human donor with non-small cell lung cancer who had stable disease on radiotherapy plus ipilimumab. CDR3s include the opening cysteine and the closing phenylalanine or tryptophan. The D gene is left open where the match is weak. Part of the rows lack a size; the others show once, few, many or a class for expanded clones.

V	size	J	D	CDR3	DNA
TRBV12-5	NA	TRBJ1-3	TRBD1	CASGLSDRGAGNTIYF	TGTGCTAGTGGTTTGTCTGACAGGGGTGCTGGAAACACCATATATTTT
TRBV9	NA	TRBJ1-4	NA	CASSVGGAAANEKLFF	TGTGCCAGCAGCGTAGGGGGAGCTGCCGCTAATGAAAAACTGTTTTTT
TRBV27	NA	TRBJ1-4	NA	CASSFLRLNLVEKLFF	TGTGCCAGCAGTTTCCTACGACTGAACTTGGTGGAAAAACTGTTTTTT
TRBV5-1	NA	TRBJ1-2	TRBD1	CASTGSGGRNYGYIF	TGCGCCAGCACGGGCTCAGGGGGCCGCAACTATGGCTACATCTTC
TRBV5-4	NA	TRBJ1-2	TRBD1	CASSRSTGGFDYGYTF	TGTGCCAGCAGCCGGTCGACAGGGGGCTTCGACTATGGCTACACCTTC
TRBV6-5	NA	TRBJ1-2	TRBD1	CASSLSGGNYGYTF	TGTGCCAGCAGTCTATCAGGGGGCAACTATGGCTACACCTTC
TRBV9	NA	TRBJ2-2	TRBD1	CASRKGRGQGAIGELFF	TGTGCCAGCAGGAAGGGTAGGGGACAGGGGGCGATCGGGGAGCTGTTTTTT
TRBV7-3	NA	TRBJ2-3	TRBD1	CASSGQGSDTQYF	TGTGCCAGCAGCGGACAGGGATCAGATACGCAGTATTTT
TRBV10-2	NA	TRBJ1-1	NA	CASSEFRGGVGWTEAFF	TGCGCCAGCAGTGAGTTCAGGGGCGGGGTAGGATGGACTGAAGCTTTCTTT
TRBV5-5	NA	TRBJ1-2	NA	CASSLGAAQGLYGYTF	TGTGCCAGCAGCTTGGGGGCCGCTCAGGGGCTCTATGGCTACACCTTC
TRBV7-9	NA	TRBJ2-7	TRBD2	CASSLGASGGSYEQYF	TGTGCCAGCAGCTTAGGGGCTAGCGGGGGTTCCTACGAGCAGTACTTC
TRBV11-1	few	TRBJ1-1	NA	CASRSYTGNTEAFF	TGTGCCAGCAGATCGTACACAGGGAACACTGAAGCTTTCTTT
TRBV5-1	few	TRBJ1-3	NA	CASSLIGLTGNTIYF	TGCGCCAGCAGCTTGATAGGGTTGACTGGAAACACCATATATTTT